This T cell receptor beta chain comes out of a study of cytotoxic CD8 clonotypes in ibrutinib-treated CLL. Here immunoSEQ multiplex PCR was the method, and the copy in TCRdb shows in-frame clones only, minus some. The table records 250,000 to 350,000 clones, around 77% of them present only once. This CDR3 is 15 amino acids long. Trimming shortened V by 3 bases and J by 2 bases, and 14 bases separated the two germline ends. Germline V gene lookup returns CDR1 LNHDA and CDR2 SQIVND (reference sequence). This receptor was identified in a human donor with chronic lymphocytic leukemia. The chain links TRBV19 to TRBJ2-7; perhaps D is TRBD1 or TRBD2 (5 bases each). The sample here was PBMCs, taken at disease progression, from a patient treated with ibrutinib. CDR3 coding DNA: TGTGCCAGTAGTATGGGATCGGGACCCACCTACGAGCAGTACTTC. Translating gives CASSMGSGPTYEQYF.